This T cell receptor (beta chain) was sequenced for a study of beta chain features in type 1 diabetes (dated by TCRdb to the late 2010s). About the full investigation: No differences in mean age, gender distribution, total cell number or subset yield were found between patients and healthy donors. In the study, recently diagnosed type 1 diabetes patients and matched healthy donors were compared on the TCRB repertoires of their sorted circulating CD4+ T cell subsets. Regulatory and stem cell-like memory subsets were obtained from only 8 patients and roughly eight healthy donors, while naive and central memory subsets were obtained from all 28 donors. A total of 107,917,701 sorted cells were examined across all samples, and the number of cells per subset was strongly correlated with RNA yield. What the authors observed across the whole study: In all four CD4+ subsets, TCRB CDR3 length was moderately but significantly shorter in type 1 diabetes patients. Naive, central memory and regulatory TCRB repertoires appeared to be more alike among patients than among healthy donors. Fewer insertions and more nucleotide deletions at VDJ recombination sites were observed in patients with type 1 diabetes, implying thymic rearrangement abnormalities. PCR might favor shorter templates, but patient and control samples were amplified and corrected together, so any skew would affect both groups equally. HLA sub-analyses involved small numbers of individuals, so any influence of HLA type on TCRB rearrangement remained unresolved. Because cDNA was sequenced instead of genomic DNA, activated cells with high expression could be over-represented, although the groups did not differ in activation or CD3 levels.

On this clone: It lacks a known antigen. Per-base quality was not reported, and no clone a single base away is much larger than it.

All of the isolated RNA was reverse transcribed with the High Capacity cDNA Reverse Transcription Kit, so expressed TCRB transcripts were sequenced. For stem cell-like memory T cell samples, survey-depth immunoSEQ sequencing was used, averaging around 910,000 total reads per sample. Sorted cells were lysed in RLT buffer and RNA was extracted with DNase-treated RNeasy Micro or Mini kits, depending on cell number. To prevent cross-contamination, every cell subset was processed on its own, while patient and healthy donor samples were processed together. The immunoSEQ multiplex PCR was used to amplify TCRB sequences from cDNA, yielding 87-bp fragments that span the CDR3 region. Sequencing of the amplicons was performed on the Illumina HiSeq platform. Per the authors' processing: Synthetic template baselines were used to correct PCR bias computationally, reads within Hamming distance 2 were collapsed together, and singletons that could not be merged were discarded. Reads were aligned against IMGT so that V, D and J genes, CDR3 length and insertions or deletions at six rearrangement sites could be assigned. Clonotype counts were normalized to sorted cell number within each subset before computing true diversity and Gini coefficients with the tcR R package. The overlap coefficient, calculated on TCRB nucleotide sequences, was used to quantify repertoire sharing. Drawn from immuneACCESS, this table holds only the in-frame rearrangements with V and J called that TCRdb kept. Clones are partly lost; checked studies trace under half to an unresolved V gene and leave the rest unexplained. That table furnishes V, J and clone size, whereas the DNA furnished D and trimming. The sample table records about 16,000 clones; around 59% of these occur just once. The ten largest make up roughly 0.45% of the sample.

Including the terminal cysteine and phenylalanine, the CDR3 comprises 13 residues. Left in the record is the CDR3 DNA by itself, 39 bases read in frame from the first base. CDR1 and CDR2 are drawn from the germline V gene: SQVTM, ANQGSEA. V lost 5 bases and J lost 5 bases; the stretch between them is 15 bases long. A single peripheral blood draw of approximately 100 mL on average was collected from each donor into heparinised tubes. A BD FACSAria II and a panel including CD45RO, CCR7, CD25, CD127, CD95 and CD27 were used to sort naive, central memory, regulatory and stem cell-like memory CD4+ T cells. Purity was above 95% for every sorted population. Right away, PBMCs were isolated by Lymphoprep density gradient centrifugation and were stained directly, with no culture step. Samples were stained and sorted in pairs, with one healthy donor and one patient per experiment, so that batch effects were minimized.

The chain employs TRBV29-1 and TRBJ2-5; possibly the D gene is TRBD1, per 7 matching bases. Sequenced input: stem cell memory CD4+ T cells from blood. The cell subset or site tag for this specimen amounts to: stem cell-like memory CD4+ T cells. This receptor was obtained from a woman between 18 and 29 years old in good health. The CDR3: CSVSGGNRETQYF. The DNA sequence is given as TGCAGCGTTTCAGGGGGGAATAGGGAGACCCAGTACTTC.